The T cell receptor (beta chain) under discussion was sequenced for a study of blood T cell repertoires in COVID-19. Study at large: T cells, B-cell-depleted T cells, or PBMCs supplied cDNA or gDNA.

As processed by the authors: Reference gene primers were amplified, and this amplification served to estimate nucleated cell counts. Profiled with immunoSEQ multiplex PCR; TCRdb holds only in-frame clones, not every one. The V and J calls and clone size come from that table; D and trimming were worked out from the DNA. The sample lists 84,000 or so clones, around 82% occurring once. Germline assignment: CDR1 MNHEY and CDR2 SVGAGI. V lost 8 bases, J lost 3 bases, and 10 bases lay in between. CDR3 size: 13 residues. The sequenced sample was peripheral blood. This chain joins TRBV6-5 and TRBJ2-2, with D possibly matching TRBD1 (5 bases). The receptor's source is an older man with active or convalescent COVID-19. The CDR3, as DNA: TGTGCCAGCTCAGGGTCGCACACCGGGGAGCTGTTTTTT. Protein sequence: CASSGSHTGELFF.